This T cell receptor beta chain is from a study of blood T cell repertoires in COVID-19. Turning to the study itself: Italy, Spain and the United States were the sources of the convalescent and acute COVID-19 samples. The analysed material was cDNA or gDNA that came from T cells, B-cell-depleted T cells, or PBMCs.

This CDR3 spans 14 amino acids. Germline V gives CDR1 MGHDK, CDR2 SYGVNS. Between the trimmed V and J ends, which lost 3 bases and 0 bases, there was a span of 6 bases. Per the original data handling: Estimated nucleated cell counts came from reference gene primer amplification. Using immunoSEQ multiplex PCR, the repertoire was profiled, and TCRdb retains in-frame clones only, with some absent. Clone size and V and J calls were adopted from that table, with D and trimming inferred from the DNA. The repertoire holds roughly 80,000 clones, with roughly 80% as singletons. The chain recombines TRBV25-1 with TRBJ1-3; no clear D. The source is a man aged 50 or older with acute or convalescent COVID-19. Sequencing was carried out using peripheral blood. This CDR3 is CASSERGSGNTIYF. In nucleotides, the CDR3 is TGTGCCAGCAGTGAGCGCGGCTCTGGAAACACCATATATTTT.